This T cell receptor beta chain is drawn from a study of blood T cell repertoires in COVID-19. Across the study: The cDNA or gDNA used as material had been derived from T cells, B-cell-depleted T cells, or PBMCs.

The CDR3 sequence is 13 residues long. V was shortened by 11 bases and J by 6 bases, with 19 bases between the two germline ends. Germline V gene sequence: CDR1 SNHLY, CDR2 FYNNEI. Authors' data handling: Scientists estimated how many nucleated cells there were by amplifying reference gene primers. Assay used: immunoSEQ multiplex PCR; TCRdb lists only in-frame clones, some missing. V and J calls and clone size are as listed in that table; D and trimming were resolved from the DNA. The table records 140,000 to 150,000 clones, around 90% of them present only once. The sample consisted of peripheral blood. This chain uses TRBV2 with TRBJ1-2; D uncertain. The TCR sequence derives from a human donor with COVID-19, enrolled during active disease. The donor label of this sample is uncertain. As DNA, the CDR3 is TGTGCCGGGCGGGGTCCTAACTTCGATGGCTACACCTTC. Its protein product is CAGRGPNFDGYTF. Full variable domain (rest looked up from reference TRBV2 and TRBJ1-2): EPEVTQTPSHQVTQMGQEVILRCVPISNHLYFYWYRQILGQKVEFLVSFYNNEISEKSEIFDDQFSVERPDGSNFTLKIRSTKLEDSAMYFCAGRGPNFDGYTFGSGTRLTVV.